This T cell receptor beta chain was sequenced for a study of blood T cell repertoires in COVID-19. Study summary: COVID-19 samples collected from the United States, Italy and Spain covered acute and convalescent phases.

Using immunoSEQ multiplex PCR, the repertoire was profiled, and TCRdb retains in-frame clones only, with some absent. The sample holds some 310,000 clones; around 90% are singletons and the top ten take 1%. The germline CDR1 and CDR2 sequences are KGHSH and LQKENI. CDR3 size: 15 residues. V dropped 2 bases and J dropped 5; count of bases not matched to a gene: 2. The chain links TRBV18 to TRBJ2-1; 11 bases are shared with TRBD1. The receptor was derived from a man aged 45 to 65 with active or convalescent COVID-19. The sequencing input was peripheral blood. The CDR3 sequence is CASSPGTGGDNEQFF. CDR3 DNA sequence: TGTGCCAGCTCACCAGGGACAGGGGGTGACAATGAGCAGTTCTTC.